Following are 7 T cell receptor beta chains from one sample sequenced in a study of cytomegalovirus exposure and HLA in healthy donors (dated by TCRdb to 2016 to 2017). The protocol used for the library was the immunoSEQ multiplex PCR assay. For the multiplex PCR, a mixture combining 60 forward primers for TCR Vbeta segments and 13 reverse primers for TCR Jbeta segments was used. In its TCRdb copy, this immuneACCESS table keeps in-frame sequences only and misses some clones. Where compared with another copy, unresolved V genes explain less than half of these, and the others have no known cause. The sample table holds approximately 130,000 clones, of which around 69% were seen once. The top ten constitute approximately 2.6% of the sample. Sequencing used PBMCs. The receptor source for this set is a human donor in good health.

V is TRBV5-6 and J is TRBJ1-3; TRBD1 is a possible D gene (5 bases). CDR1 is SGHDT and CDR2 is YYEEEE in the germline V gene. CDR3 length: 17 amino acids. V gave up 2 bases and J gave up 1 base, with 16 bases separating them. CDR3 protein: CASSLKQRGASGNTIYF. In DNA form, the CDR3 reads TGTGCCAGCAGCTTAAAACAGCGGGGCGCATCTGGAAACACCATATATTTT.

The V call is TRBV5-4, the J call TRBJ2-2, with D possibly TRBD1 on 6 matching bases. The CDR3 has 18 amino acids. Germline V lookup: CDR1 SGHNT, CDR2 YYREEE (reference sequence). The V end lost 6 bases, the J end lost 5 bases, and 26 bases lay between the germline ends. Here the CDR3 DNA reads TGTGCCAGCACCCCTAGGGTCGCCAGTGGACAGAGGACCGGGGAGCTGTTTTTT. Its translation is CASTPRVASGQRTGELFF.

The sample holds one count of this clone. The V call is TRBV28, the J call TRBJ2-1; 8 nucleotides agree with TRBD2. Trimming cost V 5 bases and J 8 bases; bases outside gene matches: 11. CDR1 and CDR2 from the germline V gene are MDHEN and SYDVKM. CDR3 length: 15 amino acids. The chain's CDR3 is CASSPSGRLGHEQFF. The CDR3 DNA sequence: TGTGCCAGCAGTCCAAGCGGGAGACTTGGCCATGAGCAGTTCTTC.

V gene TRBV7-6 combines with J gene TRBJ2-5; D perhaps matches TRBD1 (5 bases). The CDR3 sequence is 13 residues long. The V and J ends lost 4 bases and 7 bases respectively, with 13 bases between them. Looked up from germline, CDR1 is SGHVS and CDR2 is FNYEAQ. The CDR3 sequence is CASSSQGRGTQYF. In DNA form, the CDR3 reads TGTGCCAGCAGCTCGCAGGGAAGGGGGACCCAGTACTTC.

The CDR3 loop reads CASRDRGPTEAFF. CDR3 in DNA: TGTGCCAGCAGGGACAGGGGGCCCACTGAAGCTTTCTTT. The chain couples TRBV6-5 to TRBJ1-1, with 11 bases identical to TRBD1. J gave up 4 bases and V 6 bases, and 1 base lay outside the gene matches. This CDR3 spans 13 amino acids. Germline loops: CDR1 MNHEY, CDR2 SVGAGI.

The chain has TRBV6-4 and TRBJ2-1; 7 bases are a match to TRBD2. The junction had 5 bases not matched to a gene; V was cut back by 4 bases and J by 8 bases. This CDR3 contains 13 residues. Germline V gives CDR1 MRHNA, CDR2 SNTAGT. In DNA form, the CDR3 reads TGTGCCAGCAGTGCGGGACTACGACATGAGCAGTTCTTC. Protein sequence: CASSAGLRHEQFF.

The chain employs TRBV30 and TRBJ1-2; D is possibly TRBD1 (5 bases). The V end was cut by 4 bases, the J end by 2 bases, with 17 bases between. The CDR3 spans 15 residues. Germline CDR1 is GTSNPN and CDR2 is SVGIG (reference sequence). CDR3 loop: CAWMGGSSGNYGYTF. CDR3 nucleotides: TGTGCCTGGATGGGGGGGAGTTCCGGAAACTATGGCTACACCTTC.